The present entry profiles one TCR beta chain with its context. This table comes from immunoSEQ multiplex PCR, and its TCRdb copy is limited to in-frame clones, with some not included. The sample contains 120,000 or so clones, about 92% of which appear only once. This specimen comes from a study of control samples from healthy donors and cancer patients. Germline CDR1 reads SGHTA; CDR2 reads FQGNSA. This CDR3 has 18 residues. J was trimmed by 0 bases and V by 3 bases; bases with no gene match: 9. The gene calls are TRBV7-2 and TRBJ2-3; TRBD2 matches at 10 bases. Sequenced material: PBMCs. The sequence was collected from a man aged 45-65 years with head and neck cancer. CDR3 loop: CASSFALAGVSSTDTQYF. The CDR3 nucleotides are TGTGCCAGCAGCTTTGCTCTAGCGGGGGTTTCTAGCACAGATACGCAGTATTTT. Full variable domain (outside the CDR3, taken from reference TRBV7-2 and TRBJ2-3): GAGVSQSPSNKVTEKGKDVELRCDPISGHTALYWYRQSLGQGLEFLIYFQGNSAPDKSGLPSDRFSAERTGGSVSTLTIQRTQQEDSAVYLCASSFALAGVSSTDTQYFGPGTRLTVL.